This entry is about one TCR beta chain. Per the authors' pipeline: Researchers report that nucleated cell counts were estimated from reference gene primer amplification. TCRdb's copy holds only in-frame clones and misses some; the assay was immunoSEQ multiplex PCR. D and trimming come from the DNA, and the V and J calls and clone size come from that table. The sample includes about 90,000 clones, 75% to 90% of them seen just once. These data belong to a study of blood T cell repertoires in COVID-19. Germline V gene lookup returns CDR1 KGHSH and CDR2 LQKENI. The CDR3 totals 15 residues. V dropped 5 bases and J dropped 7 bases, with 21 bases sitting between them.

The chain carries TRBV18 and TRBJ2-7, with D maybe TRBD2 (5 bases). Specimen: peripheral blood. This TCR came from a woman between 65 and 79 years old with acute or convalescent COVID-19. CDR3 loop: CASSSQGGRPEEQYF. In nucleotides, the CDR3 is TGTGCCAGCTCATCCCAAGGCGGGCGTCCAGAGGAGCAGTACTTC. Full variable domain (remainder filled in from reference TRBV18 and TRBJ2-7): NAGVMQNPRHLVRRRGQEARLRCSPMKGHSHVYWYRQLPEEGLKFMVYLQKENIIDESGMPKERFSAEFPKEGPSILRIQQVVRGDSAAYFCASSSQGGRPEEQYFGPGTRLTVT.